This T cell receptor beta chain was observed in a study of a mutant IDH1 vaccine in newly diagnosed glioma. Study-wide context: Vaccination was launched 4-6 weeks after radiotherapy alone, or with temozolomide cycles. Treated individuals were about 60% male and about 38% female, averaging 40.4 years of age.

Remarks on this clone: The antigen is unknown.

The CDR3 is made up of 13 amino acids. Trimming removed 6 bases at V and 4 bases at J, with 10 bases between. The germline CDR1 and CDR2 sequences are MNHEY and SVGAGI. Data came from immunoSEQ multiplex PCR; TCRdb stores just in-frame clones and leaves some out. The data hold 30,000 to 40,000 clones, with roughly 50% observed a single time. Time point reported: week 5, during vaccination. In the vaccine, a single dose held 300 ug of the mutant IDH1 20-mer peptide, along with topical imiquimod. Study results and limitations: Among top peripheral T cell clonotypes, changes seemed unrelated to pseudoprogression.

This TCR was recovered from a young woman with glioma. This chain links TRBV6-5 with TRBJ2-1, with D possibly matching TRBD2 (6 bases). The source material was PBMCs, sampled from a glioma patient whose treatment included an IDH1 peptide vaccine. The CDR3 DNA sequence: TGTGCCAGCAGCCCGGGACTTTACAATGAGCAGTTCTTC. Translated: CASSPGLYNEQFF.